This paragraph reports one TCR beta chain. This sample stems from a study of blood T cell repertoires in COVID-19. Whole-study context: The United States, Italy and Spain supplied acute and convalescent COVID-19 samples. PBMCs, B-cell-depleted T cells, or T cells provided the cDNA or gDNA that made up the material.

Here immunoSEQ multiplex PCR was the method, and the copy in TCRdb shows in-frame clones only, minus some. Among hundreds of thousands of clones listed, about 88% were seen once. The origin of this receptor is a woman between 65 and 79 years old with COVID-19, enrolled during active disease. The sequenced sample consisted of peripheral blood.

CDR3 residues: CASSGGGLAVREQFF. CDR3 nucleotides: TGTGCCAGCAGCGGGGGGGGACTAGCGGTACGCGAGCAGTTCTTC. The rearrangement uses TRBV9 and TRBJ2-1, with 11 nucleotides matching TRBD2. There are 15 residues in the CDR3. Germline V gene lookup returns CDR1 SGDLS and CDR2 YYNGEE. The junction had 9 bases not matched to a gene; V was cut back by 3 bases and J by 10 bases.